This T cell receptor beta chain emerged from a study of immune characterization of retroperitoneal liposarcoma. Germline V CDR1 and CDR2: SGHTA, FQGNSA. This CDR3 has 16 residues. Remarks on this clonotype: The conserved final phenylalanine or tryptophan is absent from the CDR3, which likely points to a read error.

A single record per CDR3 protein comes from TCRdb applying MiXCR to the PCR reads. Here the sample spans roughly 7,300 distinct CDR3 sequences, 25% to 35% being singletons. The TCR was taken from a male donor with retroperitoneal liposarcoma. Sequencing was done on a sample of blood. The V call is TRBV7-2, the J call TRBJ2-1, with a weak D call TRBD2 (5 bases). The closer fit of TRBJ2-5 to the DNA end suggests the J call may be wrong. CDR3: CASSLLWRSGEETQYL. The CDR3, as DNA: TGTGCCAGCAGCTTGTTGTGGCGAAGCGGCGAAGAGACCCAGTACTTA.